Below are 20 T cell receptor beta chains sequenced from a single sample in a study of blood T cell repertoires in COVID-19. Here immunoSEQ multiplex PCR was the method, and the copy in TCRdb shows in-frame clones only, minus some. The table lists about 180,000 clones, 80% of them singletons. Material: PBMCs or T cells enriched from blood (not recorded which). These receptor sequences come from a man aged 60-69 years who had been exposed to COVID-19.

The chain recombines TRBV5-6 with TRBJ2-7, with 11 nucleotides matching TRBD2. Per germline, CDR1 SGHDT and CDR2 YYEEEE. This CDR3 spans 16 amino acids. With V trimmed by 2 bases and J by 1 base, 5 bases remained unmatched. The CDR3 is CASSFATSGRSYEQYF. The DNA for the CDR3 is TGTGCCAGCAGCTTTGCTACTAGCGGGAGATCCTACGAGCAGTACTTC.

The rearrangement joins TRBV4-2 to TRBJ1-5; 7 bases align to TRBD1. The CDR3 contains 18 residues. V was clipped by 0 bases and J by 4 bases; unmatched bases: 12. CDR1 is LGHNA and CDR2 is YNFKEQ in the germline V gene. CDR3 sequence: CASSQEAWGAGGNQPQHF. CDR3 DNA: TGTGCCAGCAGCCAAGAAGCATGGGGGGCAGGGGGTAATCAGCCCCAGCATTTT.

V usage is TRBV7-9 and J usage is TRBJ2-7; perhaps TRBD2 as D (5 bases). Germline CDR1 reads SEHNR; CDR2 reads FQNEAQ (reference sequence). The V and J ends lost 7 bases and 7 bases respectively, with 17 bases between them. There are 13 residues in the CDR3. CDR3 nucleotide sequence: TGTGCCAGCACCCCCGGCGAGGGTCGGGAGCAGTACTTC. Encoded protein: CASTPGEGREQYF.

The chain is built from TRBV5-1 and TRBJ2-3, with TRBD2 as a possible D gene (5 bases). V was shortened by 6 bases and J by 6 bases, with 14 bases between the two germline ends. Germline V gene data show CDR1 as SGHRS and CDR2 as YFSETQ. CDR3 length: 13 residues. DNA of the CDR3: TGCGCCAGCAAGGAGGAACCTTGGGATACGCAGTATTTT. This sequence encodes CASKEEPWDTQYF. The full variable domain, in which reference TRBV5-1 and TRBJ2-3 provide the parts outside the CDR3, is KAGVTQTPRYLIKTRGQQVTLSCSPISGHRSVSWYQQTPGQGLQFLFEYFSETQRNKGNFPGRFSGRQFSNSRSEMNVSTLELGDSALYLCASKEEPWDTQYFGPGTRLTVL.

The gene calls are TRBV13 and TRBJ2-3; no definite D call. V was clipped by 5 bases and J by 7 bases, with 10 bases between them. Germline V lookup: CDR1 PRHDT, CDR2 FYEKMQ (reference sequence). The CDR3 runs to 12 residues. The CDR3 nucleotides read TGTGCCAGCAGCACCCTGGAGAATACGCAGTATTTT. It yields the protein CASSTLENTQYF.

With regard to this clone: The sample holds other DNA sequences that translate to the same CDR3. The CDR3 spells CASSRGSNQPQHF. In DNA, the CDR3 is TGTGCCAGCAGTCGCGGAAGTAATCAGCCCCAGCATTTT. This chain joins TRBV2 and TRBJ1-5; no clear D gene. The V gene lost 5 bases and the J gene lost 4 bases, with 9 bases spanning the gap. Looked up from germline, CDR1 is SNHLY and CDR2 is FYNNEI. This CDR3 region has 13 residues.

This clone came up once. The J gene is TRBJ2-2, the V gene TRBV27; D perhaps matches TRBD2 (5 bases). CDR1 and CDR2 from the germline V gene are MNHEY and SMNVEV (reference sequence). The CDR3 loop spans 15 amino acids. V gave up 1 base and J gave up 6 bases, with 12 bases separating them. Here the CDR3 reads CASSLFAEVAGELFF. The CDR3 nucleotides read TGTGCCAGCAGTTTATTCGCGGAGGTAGCCGGGGAGCTGTTTTTT.

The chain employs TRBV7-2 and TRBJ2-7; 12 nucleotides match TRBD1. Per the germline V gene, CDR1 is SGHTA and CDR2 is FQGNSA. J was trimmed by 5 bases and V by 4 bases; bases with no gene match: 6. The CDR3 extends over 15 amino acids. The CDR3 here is CASSSRGQGADEQYF. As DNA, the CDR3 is TGTGCCAGCAGCTCTCGGGGACAGGGGGCGGACGAGCAGTACTTC.

CDR3 bases: TGTGCCAGCAGCCACGGGACTAGCGGGAGCCACGAGCAGTACTTC. Protein sequence: CASSHGTSGSHEQYF. The genes are TRBV6-5 and TRBJ2-7; TRBD2 matches 14 bases. From germline, CDR1 is MNHEY and CDR2 SVGAGI. This CDR3 is built from 15 residues. The V gene end was trimmed by 6 bases and the J gene end by 5 bases; junction bases not matched to a gene: 6.

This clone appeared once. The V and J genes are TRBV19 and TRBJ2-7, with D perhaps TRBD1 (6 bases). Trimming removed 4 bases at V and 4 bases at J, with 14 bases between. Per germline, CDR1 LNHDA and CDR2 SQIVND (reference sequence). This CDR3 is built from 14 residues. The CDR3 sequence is CASSKQGSSYEQYF. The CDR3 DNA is TGTGCCAGTAGTAAACAGGGTTCCTCATACGAGCAGTACTTC.

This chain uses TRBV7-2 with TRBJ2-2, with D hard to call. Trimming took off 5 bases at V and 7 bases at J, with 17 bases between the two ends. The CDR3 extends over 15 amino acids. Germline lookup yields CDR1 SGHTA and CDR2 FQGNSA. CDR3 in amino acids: CASSPRMLRVGELFF. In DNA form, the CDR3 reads TGTGCCAGCAGCCCCCGTATGTTACGGGTCGGGGAGCTGTTTTTT.

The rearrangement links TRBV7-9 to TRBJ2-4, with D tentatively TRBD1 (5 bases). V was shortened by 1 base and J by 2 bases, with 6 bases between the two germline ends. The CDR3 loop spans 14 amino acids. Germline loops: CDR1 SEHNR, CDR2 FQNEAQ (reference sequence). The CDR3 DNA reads TGTGCCAGCAGCTTAGAGGGGACCAAAAACATTCAGTACTTC. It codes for CASSLEGTKNIQYF.

The CDR3: CASSLVGRTSYEQYF. The CDR3 DNA is TGTGCCAGCAGCTTAGTCGGGAGGACCTCCTACGAGCAGTACTTC. The chain uses TRBV11-3 and TRBJ2-7, with 7 bases fitting TRBD2. From germline, CDR1 is SGHNT and CDR2 YENEEA. The ends lost 1 base at V and 0 bases at J; junction bases unmatched: 3. The CDR3 extends over 15 amino acids.

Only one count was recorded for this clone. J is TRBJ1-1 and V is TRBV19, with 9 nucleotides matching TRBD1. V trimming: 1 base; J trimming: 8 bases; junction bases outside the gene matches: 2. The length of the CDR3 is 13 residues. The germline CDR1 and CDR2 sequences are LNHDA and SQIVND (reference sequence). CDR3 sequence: CASSIGGTGEAFF. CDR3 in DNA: TGTGCCAGTAGTATAGGGGGGACAGGGGAAGCTTTCTTT. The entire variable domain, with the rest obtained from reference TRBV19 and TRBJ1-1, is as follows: DGGITQSPKYLFRKEGQNVTLSCEQNLNHDAMYWYRQDPGQGLRLIYYSQIVNDFQKGDIAEGYSVSREKKESFPLTVTSAQKNPTAFYLCASSIGGTGEAFFGQGTRLTVV.

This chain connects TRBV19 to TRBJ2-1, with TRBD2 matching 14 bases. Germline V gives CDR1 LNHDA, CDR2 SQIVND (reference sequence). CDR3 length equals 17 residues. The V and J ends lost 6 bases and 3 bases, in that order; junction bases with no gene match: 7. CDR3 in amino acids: CASRGTSGSRDYNEQFF. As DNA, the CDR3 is TGTGCCAGTAGGGGGACTAGCGGGAGTCGAGACTACAATGAGCAGTTCTTC.

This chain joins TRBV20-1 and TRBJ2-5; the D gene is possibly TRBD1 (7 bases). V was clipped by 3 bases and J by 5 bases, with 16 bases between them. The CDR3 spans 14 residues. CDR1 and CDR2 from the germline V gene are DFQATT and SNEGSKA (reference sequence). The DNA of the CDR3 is TGCAGTGCTAGTCTCGACAGGGCGGGGGAGACCCAGTACTTC. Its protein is CSASLDRAGETQYF.

The CDR3 DNA reads as TGTGCCAGTAGACTGACAGCCTTTCAGCCCCAGCATTTT. Translating it yields CASRLTAFQPQHF. V gene TRBV19 combines with J gene TRBJ1-5; TRBD1 is a possible D gene (5 bases). Germline V CDR1 and CDR2: LNHDA, SQIVND (reference sequence). CDR3 length equals 13 residues. The ends were cut back, 6 bases at V and 6 bases at J, with 12 bases in the middle.

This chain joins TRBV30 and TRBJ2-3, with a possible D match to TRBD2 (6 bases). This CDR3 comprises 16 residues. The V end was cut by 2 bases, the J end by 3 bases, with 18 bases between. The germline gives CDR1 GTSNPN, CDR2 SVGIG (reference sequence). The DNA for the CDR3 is TGTGCCTGGAGTTCCCCGGGACTGTCATTGACAGATACGCAGTATTTT. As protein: CAWSSPGLSLTDTQYF.

The CDR3 bases are TGTGCCAGCAGCTTAAACGGGAGAGAGGGCGAGCAGTACTTC. Residues: CASSLNGREGEQYF. V usage is TRBV11-3 and J usage is TRBJ2-7, with D possibly being TRBD2 (6 bases). The V gene's germline CDR1 is SGHNT and CDR2 YENEEA. The CDR3 is 14 amino acids. The V gene lost 2 bases and the J gene lost 6 bases, with 14 bases spanning the gap.

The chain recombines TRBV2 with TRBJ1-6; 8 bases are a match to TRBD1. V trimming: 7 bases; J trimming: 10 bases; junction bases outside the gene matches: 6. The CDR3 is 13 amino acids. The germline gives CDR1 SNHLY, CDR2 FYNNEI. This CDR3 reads CASKTGEESPLHF. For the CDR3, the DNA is TGTGCCAGCAAGACAGGGGAAGAATCACCCCTCCACTTT.